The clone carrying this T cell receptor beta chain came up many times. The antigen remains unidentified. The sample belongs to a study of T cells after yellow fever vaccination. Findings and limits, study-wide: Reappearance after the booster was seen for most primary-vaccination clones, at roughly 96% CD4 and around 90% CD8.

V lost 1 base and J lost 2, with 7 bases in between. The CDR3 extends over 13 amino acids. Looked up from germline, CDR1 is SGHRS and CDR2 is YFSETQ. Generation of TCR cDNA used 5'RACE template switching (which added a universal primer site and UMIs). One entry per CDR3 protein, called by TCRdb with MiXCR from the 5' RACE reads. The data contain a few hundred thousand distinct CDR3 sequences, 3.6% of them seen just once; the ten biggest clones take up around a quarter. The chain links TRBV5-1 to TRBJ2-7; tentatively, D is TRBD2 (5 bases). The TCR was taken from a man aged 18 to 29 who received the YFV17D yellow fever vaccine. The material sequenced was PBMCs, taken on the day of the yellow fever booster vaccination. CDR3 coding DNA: TGCGCCAGCAGCTTGACTAGTACCTACGAGCAGTACTTC. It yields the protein CASSLTSTYEQYF.